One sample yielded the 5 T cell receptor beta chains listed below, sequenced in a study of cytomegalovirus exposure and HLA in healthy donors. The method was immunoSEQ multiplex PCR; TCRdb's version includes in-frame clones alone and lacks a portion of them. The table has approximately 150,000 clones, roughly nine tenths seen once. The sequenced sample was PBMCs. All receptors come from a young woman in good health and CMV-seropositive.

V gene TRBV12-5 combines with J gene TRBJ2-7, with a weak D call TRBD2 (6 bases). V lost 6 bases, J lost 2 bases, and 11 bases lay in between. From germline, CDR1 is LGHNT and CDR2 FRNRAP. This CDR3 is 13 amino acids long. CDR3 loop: CASGTSLPYEQYF. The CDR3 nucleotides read TGTGCTAGTGGAACTAGCTTACCCTACGAGCAGTACTTC.

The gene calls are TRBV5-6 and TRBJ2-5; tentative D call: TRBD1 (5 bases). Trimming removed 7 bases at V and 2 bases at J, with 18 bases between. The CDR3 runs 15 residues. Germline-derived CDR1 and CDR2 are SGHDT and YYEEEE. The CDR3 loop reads CASYRPGPLQETQYF. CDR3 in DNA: TGTGCCAGCTACCGACCAGGGCCACTACAAGAGACCCAGTACTTC.

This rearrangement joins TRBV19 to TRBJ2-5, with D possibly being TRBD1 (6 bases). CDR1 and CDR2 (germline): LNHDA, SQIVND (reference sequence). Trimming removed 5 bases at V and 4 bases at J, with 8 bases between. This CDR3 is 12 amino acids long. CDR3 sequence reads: CASSARGETQYF. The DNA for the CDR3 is TGTGCCAGTAGTGCCAGGGGAGAGACCCAGTACTTC. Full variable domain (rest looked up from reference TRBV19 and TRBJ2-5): DGGITQSPKYLFRKEGQNVTLSCEQNLNHDAMYWYRQDPGQGLRLIYYSQIVNDFQKGDIAEGYSVSREKKESFPLTVTSAQKNPTAFYLCASSARGETQYFGPGTRLLVL.

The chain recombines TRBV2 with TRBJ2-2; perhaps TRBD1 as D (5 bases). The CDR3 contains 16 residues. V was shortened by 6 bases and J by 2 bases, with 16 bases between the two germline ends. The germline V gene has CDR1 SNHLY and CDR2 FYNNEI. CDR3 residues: CASSHLWTPNTGELFF. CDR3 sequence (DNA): TGTGCCAGCAGCCACCTTTGGACACCTAACACCGGGGAGCTGTTTTTT.

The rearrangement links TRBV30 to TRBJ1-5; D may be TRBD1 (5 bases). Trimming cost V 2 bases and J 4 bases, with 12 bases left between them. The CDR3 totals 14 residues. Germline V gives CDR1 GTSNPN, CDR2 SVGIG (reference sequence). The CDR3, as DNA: TGTGCCTGGAGTTTCGGGGGACCAAATCAGCCCCAGCATTTT. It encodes CAWSFGGPNQPQHF.